These T cell receptor beta chains were read from a single sample in a study of blood T cell repertoires in COVID-19. The table came from immunoSEQ multiplex PCR; TCRdb's copy has only in-frame clones and leaves some out. The table lists some 120,000 clones, roughly 90% of them singletons. The sample was peripheral blood. These receptors all come from a man over 45 with active COVID-19. Each CDR3 is given with its conserved first and last residue. D genes are given only for firm matches. Size values are once, few and many counts, or a class for expanded clones, and some rows have none.

J gene: TRBJ2-1
D gene: TRBD2
V gene: TRBV7-9
clone size: NA
CDR3 protein: CASSAGLAGDNYDYNEQFF
CDR3 DNA: TGTGCCAGCAGCGCCGGACTAGCGGGAGATAACTACGATTACAATGAGCAGTTCTTC

J gene: TRBJ1-6
D gene: NA
V gene: TRBV2
clone size: NA
CDR3 protein: CASSDLYSPLHF
CDR3 DNA: TGTGCCAGCAGTGATCTGTATTCACCCCTCCACTTT

J gene: TRBJ1-2
D gene: NA
V gene: TRBV5-5
clone size: NA
CDR3 protein: CASSFRLQRGARGYTF
CDR3 DNA: TGTGCCAGCAGCTTTCGGTTGCAACGGGGGGCGCGTGGCTACACCTTC

J gene: TRBJ1-3
D gene: TRBD1
V gene: TRBV6-1
clone size: NA
CDR3 protein: CASSETGADLFSGNTIYF
CDR3 DNA: TGTGCCAGCAGTGAGACAGGGGCAGACCTTTTCTCTGGAAACACCATATATTTT

J gene: TRBJ2-5
D gene: NA
V gene: TRBV5-6
clone size: NA
CDR3 protein: CASSRDIQETQYF
CDR3 DNA: TGTGCCAGCAGTCGTGACATTCAAGAGACCCAGTACTTC

J gene: TRBJ2-1
D gene: TRBD1
V gene: TRBV27
clone size: NA
CDR3 protein: CASSSTRTGVWHEQFF
CDR3 DNA: TGTGCCAGCAGTTCAACTCGGACAGGGGTCTGGCATGAGCAGTTCTTC

J gene: TRBJ2-7
D gene: TRBD1
V gene: TRBV18
clone size: few
CDR3 protein: CASSPRVATGLKSEQYF
CDR3 DNA: TGTGCCAGCTCACCACGCGTCGCGACAGGGCTCAAGTCCGAGCAGTACTTC

J gene: TRBJ1-6
D gene: NA
V gene: TRBV5-4
clone size: NA
CDR3 protein: CASSSAGKEGSPLHF
CDR3 DNA: TGTGCCAGCAGCTCCGCCGGGAAAGAAGGTTCACCCCTCCACTTT

J gene: TRBJ1-6
D gene: NA
V gene: TRBV9
clone size: NA
CDR3 protein: CASSNNSPLHF
CDR3 DNA: TGTGCCAGCAGCAACAACTCACCCCTCCACTTT

J gene: TRBJ2-7
D gene: NA
V gene: TRBV4-1
clone size: NA
CDR3 protein: CASSQVSWEYEQYF
CDR3 DNA: TGCGCCAGCAGCCAAGTGTCGTGGGAGTACGAGCAGTACTTC

J gene: TRBJ2-2
D gene: TRBD2
V gene: TRBV2
clone size: once
CDR3 protein: CASSDTSGSGPTGELFF
CDR3 DNA: TGTGCCAGCAGTGATACTAGCGGGAGCGGACCGACCGGGGAGCTGTTTTTT

J gene: TRBJ2-1
D gene: TRBD2
V gene: TRBV6-5
clone size: NA
CDR3 protein: CASIFLAGNNEQFF
CDR3 DNA: TGTGCCAGCATATTCCTAGCGGGTAACAATGAGCAGTTCTTC

J gene: TRBJ1-1
D gene: NA
V gene: TRBV30
clone size: NA
CDR3 protein: CAWSGGAEAFF
CDR3 DNA: TGTGCCTGGAGTGGGGGGGCTGAAGCTTTCTTT

J gene: TRBJ2-4
D gene: NA
V gene: TRBV5-6
clone size: NA
CDR3 protein: CASSQGVLAKNIQYF
CDR3 DNA: TGTGCCAGCAGCCAAGGGGTACTAGCCAAAAACATTCAGTACTTC

J gene: TRBJ1-2
D gene: TRBD1
V gene: TRBV28
clone size: NA
CDR3 protein: CASTRRDRGSYGYTF
CDR3 DNA: TGTGCCAGCACCCGAAGGGACAGGGGATCATATGGCTACACCTTC

J gene: TRBJ2-1
D gene: TRBD2
V gene: TRBV5-6
clone size: NA
CDR3 protein: CASSLVAGGFNEQFF
CDR3 DNA: TGTGCCAGCAGCTTGGTTGCGGGGGGTTTTAATGAGCAGTTCTTC

J gene: TRBJ2-3
D gene: TRBD2
V gene: TRBV27
clone size: NA
CDR3 protein: CATTSGSTDTQYF
CDR3 DNA: TGTGCCACCACTAGCGGAAGCACAGATACGCAGTATTTT

J gene: TRBJ2-1
D gene: NA
V gene: TRBV9
clone size: NA
CDR3 protein: CASSAILQGYNEQFF
CDR3 DNA: TGTGCCAGCAGCGCGATCTTACAGGGCTACAATGAGCAGTTCTTC

J gene: TRBJ1-2
D gene: NA
V gene: TRBV9
clone size: NA
CDR3 protein: CASSPIRGGYTF
CDR3 DNA: TGTGCCAGCAGCCCGATCAGGGGTGGCTACACCTTC

J gene: TRBJ2-3
D gene: NA
V gene: TRBV5-4
clone size: NA
CDR3 protein: CASSFKGYSTDTQYF
CDR3 DNA: TGTGCCAGCAGCTTCAAGGGGTATTCTACAGATACGCAGTATTTT

J gene: TRBJ2-1
D gene: TRBD2
V gene: TRBV15
clone size: NA
CDR3 protein: CATSRDGTSGGDYIREQFF
CDR3 DNA: TGTGCCACCAGCAGAGACGGGACTAGCGGGGGGGATTATATCCGTGAGCAGTTCTTC

J gene: TRBJ1-2
D gene: TRBD1
V gene: TRBV2
clone size: NA
CDR3 protein: CANAPGGYGYTF
CDR3 DNA: TGTGCGAACGCTCCAGGGGGTTATGGCTACACCTTC

J gene: TRBJ2-7
D gene: NA
V gene: TRBV11-2
clone size: NA
CDR3 protein: CASSRTDNYEQYF
CDR3 DNA: TGTGCCAGCTCGCGGACAGATAACTACGAGCAGTACTTC

J gene: TRBJ2-2
D gene: NA
V gene: TRBV30
clone size: NA
CDR3 protein: CAWSVGPGGTGELFF
CDR3 DNA: TGTGCCTGGAGTGTAGGACCCGGGGGCACCGGGGAGCTGTTTTTT

J gene: TRBJ2-4
D gene: NA
V gene: TRBV6-5
clone size: NA
CDR3 protein: CATSEGRYSIQYF
CDR3 DNA: TGTGCCACCTCGGAGGGCCGGTATTCCATTCAGTACTTC

J gene: TRBJ2-3
D gene: NA
V gene: TRBV21-1
clone size: NA
CDR3 protein: CASSSNPRGRIEDTQYF
CDR3 DNA: TGTGCCAGCAGTTCAAACCCCCGCGGGAGGATAGAAGATACGCAGTATTTT

J gene: TRBJ1-5
D gene: TRBD1
V gene: TRBV18
clone size: NA
CDR3 protein: CASSPVGTGLQPQHF
CDR3 DNA: TGTGCCAGCTCACCTGTCGGGACAGGGCTTCAGCCCCAGCATTTT

J gene: TRBJ1-1
D gene: NA
V gene: TRBV14
clone size: once
CDR3 protein: CASSLQTDRKKAFF
CDR3 DNA: TGTGCCAGCAGCTTGCAGACAGACCGTAAAAAAGCTTTCTTT

J gene: TRBJ1-1
D gene: NA
V gene: TRBV18
clone size: NA
CDR3 protein: CASSPRRGGTEAFF
CDR3 DNA: TGTGCCAGCTCACCAAGGAGGGGTGGAACTGAAGCTTTCTTT

J gene: TRBJ2-1
D gene: NA
V gene: TRBV7-9
clone size: NA
CDR3 protein: CASSLVGAGSNEQFF
CDR3 DNA: TGTGCCAGCAGCTTAGTCGGTGCGGGGTCCAATGAGCAGTTCTTC

J gene: TRBJ2-1
D gene: TRBD2
V gene: TRBV5-4
clone size: NA
CDR3 protein: CASSLRLAGVEQFF
CDR3 DNA: TGTGCCAGCAGCTTGCGACTAGCGGGAGTCGAGCAGTTCTTC

J gene: TRBJ2-3
D gene: NA
V gene: TRBV28
clone size: NA
CDR3 protein: CASTTPSPDTQYF
CDR3 DNA: TGTGCCAGCACCACCCCCAGTCCAGATACGCAGTATTTT

J gene: TRBJ1-1
D gene: TRBD1
V gene: TRBV28
clone size: NA
CDR3 protein: CASRENRGRGTEAFF
CDR3 DNA: TGTGCCAGCAGGGAGAACAGGGGGCGAGGAACTGAAGCTTTCTTT

J gene: TRBJ1-2
D gene: NA
V gene: TRBV16
clone size: NA
CDR3 protein: CASSHSGNGYGYTF
CDR3 DNA: TGTGCCAGCAGCCATTCAGGGAACGGCTATGGCTACACCTTC

J gene: TRBJ2-4
D gene: NA
V gene: TRBV28
clone size: NA
CDR3 protein: CASSLGGRSSGIQYF
CDR3 DNA: TGTGCCAGCAGTTTGGGCGGCAGGTCCTCGGGGATTCAGTACTTC

J gene: TRBJ1-5
D gene: NA
V gene: TRBV7-2
clone size: many
CDR3 protein: CASSAQGTVNQPQHF
CDR3 DNA: TGTGCCAGCAGCGCCCAGGGAACGGTTAATCAGCCCCAGCATTTT

J gene: TRBJ1-1
D gene: NA
V gene: TRBV29-1
clone size: NA
CDR3 protein: CSVPRGGALNTEAFF
CDR3 DNA: TGCAGCGTTCCAAGGGGGGGCGCCCTGAACACTGAAGCTTTCTTT

J gene: TRBJ2-7
D gene: NA
V gene: TRBV11-2
clone size: NA
CDR3 protein: CASSLDTHEQYF
CDR3 DNA: TGTGCCAGCAGCTTGGACACACACGAGCAGTACTTC

J gene: TRBJ1-5
D gene: TRBD1
V gene: TRBV20-1
clone size: NA
CDR3 protein: CSASRGGEQPQHF
CDR3 DNA: TGCAGTGCTAGTAGAGGGGGCGAACAGCCCCAGCATTTT

J gene: TRBJ1-1
D gene: TRBD1
V gene: TRBV5-1
clone size: NA
CDR3 protein: CASSLRTGGRNTEAFF
CDR3 DNA: TGCGCCAGCAGCCTCCGGACAGGGGGGAGGAACACTGAAGCTTTCTTT

J gene: TRBJ2-3
D gene: NA
V gene: TRBV12-3/TRBV12-4
clone size: NA
CDR3 protein: CASSRAGNTQYF
CDR3 DNA: TGTGCCAGCTCCCGAGCAGGGAATACGCAGTATTTT

J gene: TRBJ2-1
D gene: TRBD2
V gene: TRBV27
clone size: NA
CDR3 protein: CASSLVAGSYNEQFF
CDR3 DNA: TGTGCCAGCAGTTTAGTAGCGGGCTCCTACAATGAGCAGTTCTTC

J gene: TRBJ2-7
D gene: TRBD2
V gene: TRBV11-3
clone size: NA
CDR3 protein: CASSCTSSGGPSSYEQYF
CDR3 DNA: TGTGCCAGCAGCTGTACGAGTAGCGGGGGGCCGAGCTCCTACGAGCAGTACTTC

J gene: TRBJ2-5
D gene: TRBD2
V gene: TRBV27
clone size: NA
CDR3 protein: CASSPTGGATQYF
CDR3 DNA: TGTGCCAGCAGCCCGACGGGGGGGGCGACCCAGTACTTC

J gene: TRBJ2-3
D gene: NA
V gene: TRBV2
clone size: NA
CDR3 protein: CASSARGESTDTQYF
CDR3 DNA: TGTGCCAGCAGTGCCCGCGGGGAAAGCACAGATACGCAGTATTTT

J gene: TRBJ2-1
D gene: TRBD2
V gene: TRBV6-5
clone size: NA
CDR3 protein: CASSFSASGINNEQFF
CDR3 DNA: TGTGCCAGCAGTTTCTCCGCTAGCGGAATAAACAATGAGCAGTTCTTC

J gene: TRBJ1-1
D gene: TRBD1
V gene: TRBV5-1
clone size: NA
CDR3 protein: CASSNDGTGTPEAFF
CDR3 DNA: TGCGCCAGCAGCAATGACGGGACAGGGACCCCTGAAGCTTTCTTT

J gene: TRBJ1-1
D gene: TRBD1
V gene: TRBV6-5
clone size: NA
CDR3 protein: CASSSGRQGAGAEAFF
CDR3 DNA: TGTGCCAGCAGTTCGGGCCGACAGGGGGCCGGGGCTGAAGCTTTCTTT